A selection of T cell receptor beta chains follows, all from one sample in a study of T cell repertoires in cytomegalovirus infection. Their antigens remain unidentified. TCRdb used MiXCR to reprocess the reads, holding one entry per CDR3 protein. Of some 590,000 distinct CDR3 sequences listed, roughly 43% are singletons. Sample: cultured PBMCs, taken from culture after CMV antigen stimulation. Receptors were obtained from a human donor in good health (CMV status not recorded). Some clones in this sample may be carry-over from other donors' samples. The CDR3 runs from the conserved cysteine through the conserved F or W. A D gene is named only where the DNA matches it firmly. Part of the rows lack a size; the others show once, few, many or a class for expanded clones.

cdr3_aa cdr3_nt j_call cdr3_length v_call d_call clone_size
CASSSMAGTQYF TGTGCCAGCAGCTCGATGGCGGGTACGCAGTATTTT TRBJ2-3 12 TRBV7-2 . few
CASSLSSVSYNEQFF TGTGCCTCCTCCCTCTCTAGCGTGTCCTACAATGAGCAGTTCTTC TRBJ2-1 15 TRBV2 . few
CASSPPLSGRSDTQYF TGTGCCAGCAGCCCCCCCCTAAGTGGTCGGTCAGATACGCAGTATTTT TRBJ2-3 16 TRBV7-8 . few
CASRAAGAQETQYF TGTGCCAGCAGGGCAGCGGGGGCCCAAGAGACCCAGTACTTC TRBJ2-5 14 TRBV28 TRBD2 .
CSASGWASYNEQFF TGCAGTGCTAGCGGCTGGGCCTCTTACAATGAGCAGTTCTTC TRBJ2-1 14 TRBV20-1 . once
CASSWDRQETQYF TGTGCCAGCAGCTGGGACAGACAAGAGACCCAGTACTTC TRBJ2-5 13 TRBV7-6 TRBD1 few
CASSQEFGVYGNTIYF TGTGCCAGCAGCCAAGAATTCGGGGTGTACGGAAACACCATATATTTT TRBJ1-3 16 TRBV3-1 . few
CASSWQGGQPQHF TGTGCCAGCAGTTGGCAGGGCGGACAGCCCCAGCATTTT TRBJ1-5 13 TRBV27 . .
CASSLRVVYGYTF TGTGCCAGCAGCTTGAGGGTTGTATATGGCTACACCTTC TRBJ1-2 13 TRBV7-2 . .
CASTTRPGSDTIYF TGTGCCAGCACCACACGCCCGGGGTCGGACACCATATATTTT TRBJ1-3 14 TRBV7-2 . .
CASRTSTGANVLTF TGTGCCAGCAGGACCAGTACAGGGGCCAACGTCCTGACTTTC TRBJ2-6 14 TRBV6-2/TRBV6-3 . .
CASSPRFRFLDGVTGELFF TGTGCCAGCAGCCCTCGCTTCCGTTTCCTAGACGGTGTCACCGGGGAGCTGTTTTTT TRBJ2-2 19 TRBV6-2/TRBV6-3 . once
CASSSPDRGRGEQYF TGTGCCAGCAGCTCCCCCGACAGGGGGCGCGGAGAGCAGTACTTC TRBJ2-7 15 TRBV7-2 TRBD1 .
CSARGPLGGASTDTQYF TGCAGTGCTAGAGGGCCTTTAGGCGGGGCTAGCACAGATACGCAGTATTTT TRBJ2-3 17 TRBV20-1 . .
CASSFRLTPGELFF TGTGCCAGCAGCTTCCGGCTTACCCCCGGGGAGCTGTTTTTT TRBJ2-2 14 TRBV7-8 . .
CASSFGSEADTQYF TGTGCCAGCAGCTTTGGTAGCGAGGCAGATACGCAGTATTTT TRBJ2-3 14 TRBV7-6 . few
CASSRYGGDTQYF TGTGCCAGCAGCCGCTACGGGGGAGATACGCAGTATTTT TRBJ2-3 13 TRBV5-4 . .
CASSFSGVEAFF TGTGCCAGCAGCTTCTCAGGGGTTGAAGCTTTCTTT TRBJ1-1 12 TRBV7-6 . .
CASSESWGAQYF TGTGCCAGCAGTGAGTCCTGGGGGGCGCAGTATTTT TRBJ2-3 12 TRBV2 . .
CASSLGLAGHTQYF TGTGCCAGCAGTTTGGGACTAGCGGGTCATACGCAGTATTTT TRBJ2-3 14 TRBV6-5 TRBD2 .
CAISTSGRPHEQFF TGTGCCATCAGCACTAGCGGGAGACCCCATGAGCAGTTCTTC TRBJ2-1 14 TRBV10-3 TRBD2 once
CASSFSPRETQYF TGTGCCAGCAGCTTTAGTCCCCGGGAGACCCAGTACTTC TRBJ2-5 13 TRBV7-2 . many
CASSDSGYEQFF TGTGCCAGCAGTGACTCAGGGTACGAGCAGTTCTTC TRBJ2-1 12 TRBV6-4 . .
CASILLTGGNEQFF TGTGCCAGCATTCTCCTAACCGGAGGGAATGAGCAGTTCTTC TRBJ2-1 14 TRBV2 . .
CASSRAGASDTQYF TGTGCCAGCAGTCGGGCTGGAGCTTCGGATACGCAGTATTTT TRBJ2-3 14 TRBV7-2 . few
CASSIDTSSYNEQFF TGTGCCAGTAGTATAGATACAAGCTCCTACAATGAGCAGTTCTTC TRBJ2-1 15 TRBV19 . .
CASSLGVPRSSGNTIYF TGTGCCAGCAGCTTGGGGGTACCAAGGAGCTCTGGAAACACCATATATTTT TRBJ1-3 17 TRBV5-4 . many
CASSLAGGIMNTEAFF TGTGCCAGCAGCTTGGCCGGGGGGATTATGAACACTGAAGCTTTCTTT TRBJ1-1 16 TRBV5-4 . .
CASSLDRFSGGGNEQFF TGTGCCAGCAGCTTAGATCGATTTAGCGGGGGCGGGAATGAGCAGTTCTTC TRBJ2-1 17 TRBV7-8 TRBD2 .
CASSFRIGTQPQHF TGTGCCAGCAGTTTCCGCATTGGGACTCAGCCCCAGCATTTT TRBJ1-5 14 TRBV27 . few
CASSLGQDRYNEQFF TGTGCCAGCAGTTTGGGTCAGGACCGCTACAATGAGCAGTTCTTC TRBJ2-1 15 TRBV27 . once
CASIPGRENQETQYF TGTGCCAGCATCCCTGGGCGGGAGAACCAAGAGACCCAGTACTTC TRBJ2-5 15 TRBV6-2/TRBV6-3 TRBD2 .
CASSPAPTYEQYF TGTGCCAGCAGTCCAGCTCCTACCTACGAGCAGTACTTC TRBJ2-7 13 TRBV28 . .
CASSPMSGGARDTQYF TGTGCCAGCAGCCCTATGTCCGGGGGGGCCAGAGATACGCAGTATTTT TRBJ2-3 16 TRBV7-2 TRBD2 many
CASSQERMRDTQYF TGCGCCAGCAGCCAAGAAAGAATGCGGGATACGCAGTATTTT TRBJ2-3 14 TRBV4-3 . .
CASRIPGRQNTEAFF TGTGCCAGCAGGATACCAGGGAGACAGAACACTGAAGCTTTCTTT TRBJ1-1 15 TRBV11-2 . .
CSADSGGSLDTQYF TGCAGTGCCGACAGTGGGGGGAGTTTGGATACGCAGTATTTT TRBJ2-3 14 TRBV20-1 . .
CSANKGGSRSNEQFF TGCAGTGCTAACAAGGGGGGGAGTAGGTCCAATGAGCAGTTCTTC TRBJ2-1 15 TRBV20-1 . few
CASSHRGNTGELFF TGTGCCAGCAGTCACAGGGGTAACACCGGGGAGCTGTTTTTT TRBJ2-2 14 TRBV6-2/TRBV6-3 TRBD1 .
CASSLGDRGSMNTEAFF TGTGCCAGCAGCTTAGGGGACAGGGGTAGCATGAACACTGAAGCTTTCTTT TRBJ1-1 17 TRBV11-2 TRBD1 .
CASSFATSVETQYF TGTGCCAGCAGCTTCGCCACTAGCGTTGAGACCCAGTACTTC TRBJ2-5 14 TRBV7-8 TRBD2 few
CASSKAVLGTGTYEQYF TGTGCCAGCAGCAAAGCGGTTCTCGGGACAGGGACCTACGAGCAGTACTTC TRBJ2-7 17 TRBV6-2/TRBV6-3 TRBD1 few
CASSLLRWDGETQYF TGTGCCAGCAGCTTACTAAGGTGGGACGGAGAGACCCAGTACTTC TRBJ2-5 15 TRBV11-2 . .
CASSLVVDGLTDTQYF TGTGCCAGCAGCTTAGTTGTGGACGGATTAACAGATACGCAGTATTTT TRBJ2-3 16 TRBV7-2 . few
CASSEIGQDYGYTF TGTGCCAGCAGTGAAATTGGACAGGACTATGGCTACACCTTC TRBJ1-2 14 TRBV6-1 TRBD1 few
CASSPGTILVGGTQYF TGCGCCAGCAGCCCAGGGACTATCCTTGTGGGCGGTACGCAGTATTTT TRBJ2-3 16 TRBV5-1 TRBD2 .
CASSQRDRENYGYTF TGTGCCAGCAGCCAACGGGACAGGGAAAACTATGGCTACACCTTC TRBJ1-2 15 TRBV3-1 TRBD1 once
CATSDLTGLSYTF TGTGCCACCAGTGATTTGACAGGCTTGAGCTACACCTTC TRBJ1-2 13 TRBV24-1 . .
CASRDQGRRVNEKLFF TGTGCCAGCAGAGATCAAGGACGGAGAGTTAATGAAAAACTGTTTTTT TRBJ1-4 16 TRBV6-1 . .
CATRRAETTEAFF TGTGCCACACGACGGGCGGAGACCACTGAAGCTTTCTTT TRBJ1-1 13 TRBV6-2/TRBV6-3 . .
CASSRRTGTPDTQYF TGTGCCAGTAGTAGGAGGACAGGGACGCCAGATACGCAGTATTTT TRBJ2-3 15 TRBV19 TRBD1 few
CASLPAGGTEAFF TGTGCCAGCTTACCGGCAGGGGGCACTGAAGCTTTCTTT TRBJ1-1 13 TRBV7-2 TRBD1 .
CSARDLWQPNQPQHF TGCAGTGCTAGAGATCTGTGGCAGCCAAATCAGCCCCAGCATTTT TRBJ1-5 15 TRBV20-1 . few
CASSPLLARGHEQFF TGTGCCAGCAGTCCATTACTAGCGAGGGGTCATGAGCAGTTCTTC TRBJ2-1 15 TRBV12-3/TRBV12-4 TRBD2 few
CASSQDGIRGSGNTIYF TGCGCCAGCAGCCAAGATGGGATTAGAGGCTCTGGAAACACCATATATTTT TRBJ1-3 17 TRBV4-1 . few
CAISESNQLHNEQFF TGTGCCATCAGTGAGTCGAATCAACTCCACAATGAGCAGTTCTTC TRBJ2-1 15 TRBV10-3 . once